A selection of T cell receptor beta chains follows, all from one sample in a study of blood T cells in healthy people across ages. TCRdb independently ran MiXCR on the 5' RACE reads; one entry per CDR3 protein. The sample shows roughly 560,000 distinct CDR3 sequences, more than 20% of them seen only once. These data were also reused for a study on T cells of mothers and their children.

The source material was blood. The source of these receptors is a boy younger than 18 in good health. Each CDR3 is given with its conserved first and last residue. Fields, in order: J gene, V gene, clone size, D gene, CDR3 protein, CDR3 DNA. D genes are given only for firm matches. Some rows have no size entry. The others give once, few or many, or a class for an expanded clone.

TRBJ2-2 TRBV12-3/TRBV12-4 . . CASSFGQPGELFF TGTGCCAGCAGTTTTGGACAGCCCGGGGAGCTGTTTTTT
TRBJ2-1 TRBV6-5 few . CASSYDGVGEQFF TGTGCCAGCAGTTACGACGGGGTGGGTGAGCAGTTCTTC
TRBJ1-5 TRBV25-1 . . CASSESEGPQSFNQPQHF TGTGCCAGCAGTGAATCTGAGGGTCCCCAGTCATTCAATCAGCCCCAGCATTTT
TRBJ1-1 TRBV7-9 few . CASSLAGWGVAFF TGTGCCAGCAGCTTAGCGGGCTGGGGTGTAGCTTTCTTT
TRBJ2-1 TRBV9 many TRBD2 CASSVGRKASGSLPGSYNEQFF TGTGCCAGCAGCGTAGGGAGGAAGGCTAGCGGGAGTCTCCCAGGCTCCTACAATGAGCAGTTCTTC
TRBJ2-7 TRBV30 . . CAWSVAAITYEQYF TGTGCCTGGAGTGTGGCAGCTATTACCTACGAGCAGTACTTC
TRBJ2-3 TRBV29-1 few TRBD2 CSVGQWREGTDTQYF TGCAGCGTTGGTCAATGGCGGGAGGGCACAGATACGCAGTATTTT
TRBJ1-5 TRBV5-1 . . CASSLGAGDNQPQHF TGCGCCAGCAGCTTGGGGGCAGGGGACAATCAGCCCCAGCATTTT
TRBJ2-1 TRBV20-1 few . CSAGLRGVMEEQFF TGCAGTGCTGGATTGAGAGGGGTGATGGAGGAGCAGTTCTTC
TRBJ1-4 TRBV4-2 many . CASSQVVASNEKLFF TGTGCCAGCAGCCAAGTAGTCGCCAGTAATGAAAAACTGTTTTTT
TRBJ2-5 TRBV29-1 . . CSVLGRYRETQYF TGCAGCGTCCTCGGGCGGTATAGAGAGACCCAGTACTTC
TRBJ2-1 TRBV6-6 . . CASSPGGHTYNEQFF TGTGCCAGCAGTCCCGGGGGGCATACCTACAATGAGCAGTTCTTC
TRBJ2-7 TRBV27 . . CATRGLLGYEQYF TGTGCCACGAGGGGCTTACTGGGTTACGAGCAGTACTTC
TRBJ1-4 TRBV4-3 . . CASSHGGGQGWSEKLFF TGCGCCAGCAGCCACGGGGGCGGCCAGGGATGGTCTGAAAAACTGTTTTTT
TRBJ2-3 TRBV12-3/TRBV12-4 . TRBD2 CASSSGTSGSLIADTQYF TGTGCCAGCAGTTCCGGGACTAGCGGGAGTCTAATCGCAGATACGCAGTATTTT
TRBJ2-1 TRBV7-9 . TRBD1 CASSSTGVGNEQFF TGTGCCAGCAGCTCGACAGGGGTTGGGAATGAGCAGTTCTTC
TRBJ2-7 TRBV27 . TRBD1 CASSQQGAHEQYF TGTGCCAGCAGCCAACAGGGGGCTCACGAGCAGTACTTC
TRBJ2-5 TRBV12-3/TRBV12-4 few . CASSLGPPETQYF TGTGCCAGCAGTCTGGGGCCCCCGGAGACCCAGTACTTC
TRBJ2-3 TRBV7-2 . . CASSTLLADTQYF TGTGCCAGCAGCACGTTACTAGCAGATACGCAGTATTTT
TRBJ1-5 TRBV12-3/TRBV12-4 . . CASSLTGFDQPQHF TGTGCCAGCAGTTTAACGGGATTCGATCAGCCCCAGCATTTT
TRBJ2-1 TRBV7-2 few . CASSRSNLGEQFF TGTGCCAGCAGCCGATCAAACCTTGGTGAGCAGTTCTTC
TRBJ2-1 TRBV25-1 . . CASSEYGVSYNEQFF TGTGCCAGCAGTGAATATGGTGTCTCCTACAATGAGCAGTTCTTC
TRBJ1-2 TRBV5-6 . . CASSLGWEEGYGYTF TGTGCCAGCAGCTTGGGTTGGGAGGAAGGCTATGGCTACACCTTC
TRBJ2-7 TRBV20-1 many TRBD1 CSARGDREGYEQYF TGCAGTGCTAGAGGGGACAGGGAGGGTTACGAGCAGTACTTC
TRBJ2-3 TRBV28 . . CASSLNSDEGIGPDTQYF TGTGCCAGCAGTTTAAACAGCGATGAAGGAATTGGGCCAGATACGCAGTATTTT
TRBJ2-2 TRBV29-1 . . CSVGNGPAWPGELFF TGCAGCGTTGGGAACGGGCCAGCCTGGCCCGGGGAGCTGTTTTTT
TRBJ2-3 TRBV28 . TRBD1 CASSRQGWNTDTQYF TGTGCCAGCAGTCGACAGGGATGGAACACAGATACGCAGTATTTT
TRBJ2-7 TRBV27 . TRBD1 CASSWAGGQYEQYF TGTGCCAGCAGTTGGGCAGGGGGCCAGTACGAGCAGTACTTC
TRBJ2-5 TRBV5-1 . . CASSLGGLIIQETQYF TGCGCCAGCAGCTTGGGGGGACTGATCATCCAAGAGACCCAGTACTTC
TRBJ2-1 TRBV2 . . CASRTTGFYEQFF TGTGCCAGCAGAACAACAGGGTTCTATGAGCAGTTCTTC
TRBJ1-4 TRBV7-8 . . CASCPRVGEKLFF TGTGCCAGCTGCCCCAGGGTTGGGGAAAAACTGTTTTTT
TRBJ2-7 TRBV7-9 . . CASSFSTEQYF TGTGCCAGCAGCTTTAGCACTGAGCAGTACTTC
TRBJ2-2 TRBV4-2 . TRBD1 CASSQGTGANTGELFF TGTGCCAGCAGCCAGGGGACAGGGGCCAACACCGGGGAGCTGTTTTTT
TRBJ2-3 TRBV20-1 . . CSARVGRDTQYF TGCAGTGCTAGGGTGGGACGGGATACGCAGTATTTT
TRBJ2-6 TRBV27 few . CASSLLPAGANVLTF TGTGCCAGCAGTTTATTACCGGCCGGGGCCAACGTCCTGACTTTC
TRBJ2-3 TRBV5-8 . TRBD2 CASSLRTSGGAGVRTYF TGTGCCAGCAGCTTGAGGACTAGCGGGGGGGCCGGGGTGCGTACGTATTTT
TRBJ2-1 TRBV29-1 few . CSVVTDRPEQFF TGCAGCGTTGTGACTGACAGACCCGAGCAGTTCTTC
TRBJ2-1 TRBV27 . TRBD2 CASSLAREWDEQFF TGTGCCAGCAGTTTGGCGCGGGAGTGGGATGAGCAGTTCTTC
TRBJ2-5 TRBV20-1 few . CSASGGLLGAQYF TGCAGTGCTAGTGGGGGCTTGCTAGGGGCCCAGTACTTC
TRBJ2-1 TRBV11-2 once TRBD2 CASSLASGGNNEQFF TGTGCCAGCAGCTTAGCTAGCGGGGGAAACAATGAGCAGTTCTTC
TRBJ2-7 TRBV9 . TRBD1 CASSLHPGQEPSYEQYF TGTGCCAGCAGCCTTCACCCGGGACAGGAGCCTTCCTACGAGCAGTACTTC
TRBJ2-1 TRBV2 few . CASSVGGDGQFF TGTGCCAGCAGTGTCGGCGGGGATGGGCAGTTCTTC
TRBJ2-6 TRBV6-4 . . CASPPFGGCGSGANVLTF TGTGCCAGCCCTCCGTTTGGGGGGTGTGGCTCTGGGGCCAACGTCCTGACTTTC
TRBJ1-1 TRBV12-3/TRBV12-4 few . CASSFRQKGRAFF TGTGCCAGCAGTTTCCGCCAGAAGGGGAGGGCTTTCTTT
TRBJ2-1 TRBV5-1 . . CADRGWEAHNEQFF TGCGCCGACCGGGGGTGGGAGGCCCACAATGAGCAGTTCTTC
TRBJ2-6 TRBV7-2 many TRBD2 CASSGIGLADGANVLTF TGTGCCAGCAGCGGTATTGGACTAGCGGACGGGGCCAACGTCCTGACTTTC